This T cell receptor (beta chain) was retrieved from a study of CD8+ T cells in alopecia areata. For the study at large: The study gave treated patients oral tofacitinib at 5 to 10 mg twice daily.

General study points: Normal scalp had lower clonality than lesional scalp, with alopecia totalis/universalis lesions showing this most strongly.

In each case, RNA was isolated and then reverse transcribed into cDNA as the sequencing template. Profiling relied on immunoSEQ multiplex PCR, and the TCRdb table lists in-frame clones only, not all of them. The sample gives 180,000 or so clones, 67% of which show up once; roughly 11% is in the top ten. For this clone: Its antigen remains unidentified.

This clonotype was obtained from a human donor with alopecia areata. The source was CD8+ T cells sorted from blood, collected at week 0.

CDR3 protein: CASLEGETQYF. In DNA, the CDR3 is TGTGCCAGCCTGGAGGGGGAGACCCAGTACTTC. The rearrangement links TRBV7-4 to TRBJ2-5, with TRBD2 as a possible D gene (6 bases). Deletions cut 8 bases from V and 5 bases from J, with 9 bases between. The CDR3 sequence is 11 residues long. Germline CDR1 and CDR2: SGHVT and SQSDAQ.